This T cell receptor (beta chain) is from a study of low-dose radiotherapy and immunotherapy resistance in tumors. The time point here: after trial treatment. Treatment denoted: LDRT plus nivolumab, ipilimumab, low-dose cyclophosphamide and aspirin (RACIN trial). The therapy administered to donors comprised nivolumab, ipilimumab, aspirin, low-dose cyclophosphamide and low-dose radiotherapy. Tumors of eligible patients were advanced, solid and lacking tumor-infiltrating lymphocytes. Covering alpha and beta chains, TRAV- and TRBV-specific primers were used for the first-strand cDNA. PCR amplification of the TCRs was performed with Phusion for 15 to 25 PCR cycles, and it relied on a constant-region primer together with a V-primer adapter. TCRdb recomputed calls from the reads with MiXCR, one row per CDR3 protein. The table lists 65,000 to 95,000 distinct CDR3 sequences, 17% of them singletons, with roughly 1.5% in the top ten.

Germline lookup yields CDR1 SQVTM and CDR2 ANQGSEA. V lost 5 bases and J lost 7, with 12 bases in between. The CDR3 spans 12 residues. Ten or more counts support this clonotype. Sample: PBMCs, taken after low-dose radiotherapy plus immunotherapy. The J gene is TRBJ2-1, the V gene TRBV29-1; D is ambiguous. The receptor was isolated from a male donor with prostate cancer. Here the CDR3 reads CSVRISQNEQFF. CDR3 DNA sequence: TGCAGCGTTAGAATAAGCCAGAATGAGCAGTTCTTC.